The T cell receptor beta chain described here comes from a study of blood T cell repertoires in COVID-19. Overall study: The samples span acute and convalescent COVID-19 from the United States, Italy and Spain. Nucleic acid was either cDNA or gDNA, and it came from T cells, B-cell-depleted T cells, or PBMCs.

In the source study's methods: Researchers report that nucleated cell counts were estimated from reference gene primer amplification. The repertoire was sequenced with immunoSEQ multiplex PCR; TCRdb's copy has only in-frame clones and lacks some. The V and J calls and the clone size are those of that table, but D and trimming were determined from the DNA. The sample consists of over 200,000 clones, approximately 90% of them appearing once. Germline CDR1 is MNHNY and CDR2 is SVGAGI (reference sequence). There are 15 residues in the CDR3. The trim removed 6 bases at V and 3 bases at J, leaving 8 bases unmatched. Seattle's cohort entered during active infection and was followed longitudinally.

The specimen was peripheral blood. The genes are TRBV6-6 and TRBJ2-3; the match to TRBD1 covers 8 bases. The sequence derives from a man aged 25 to 45 with COVID-19, enrolled during active disease. CDR3 sequence reads: CASRPGTGLTDTQYF. The CDR3 DNA sequence: TGTGCCAGCAGACCCGGGACAGGTCTGACAGATACGCAGTATTTT.